The 19 T cell receptor beta chains below all came from one sample that was sequenced in a study of cytomegalovirus exposure and HLA in healthy donors. The primer mix had 60 Vbeta and 13 Jbeta primers. Profiling relied on immunoSEQ multiplex PCR, and the TCRdb table lists in-frame clones only, not all of them. The sample holds around 130,000 clones, 80% seen once. The sample consisted of PBMCs. These receptors were collected from a woman between 40 and 55 years old in good health and CMV-seronegative.

The V call is TRBV4-3, the J call TRBJ1-2; 10 nucleotides agree with TRBD1. J lost 2 bases, V lost 1 base, and 1 base had no gene match. The CDR3 spans 15 residues. CDR1 and CDR2 from the germline V gene are LGHNA and YSLEER. The CDR3 protein is CASSQGGQGNYGYTF. CDR3 sequence (DNA): TGCGCCAGCAGCCAAGGGGGACAGGGGAACTATGGCTACACCTTC.

This chain connects TRBV19 to TRBJ2-2; tentative D call: TRBD1 (6 bases). From germline, CDR1 is LNHDA and CDR2 SQIVND (reference sequence). With 7 bases removed from V and 2 bases from J, the gap between germline ends came to 14 bases. The CDR3 is 15 residues long. In DNA, the CDR3 is TGTGCCAGTACCTACAGGGCGACTAACACCGGGGAGCTGTTTTTT. Translation gives CASTYRATNTGELFF.

V is TRBV23-1 and J is TRBJ2-3; 7 nucleotides agree with TRBD1. TRBV23-1 is filed as an ORF, its function uncertain. This CDR3 contains 16 residues. V lost 10 bases, J lost 4 bases, and 17 bases stayed unmatched. The CDR3 region has the DNA TGCGCCAACCCGCCCTATGACAGGGTGAGTGCAGATACGCAGTATTTT. This translates into CANPPYDRVSADTQYF.

The CDR3 nucleotides read TGTGCCAGCAGTCCTATAAGGGCCACAGGGGTAGAGCAGTACTTC. Amino acids: CASSPIRATGVEQYF. The chain recombines TRBV28 with TRBJ2-7, with 7 bases that match TRBD1. Germline trimming cut 5 bases from V and 7 bases from J; bases unmatched to any gene: 14. This CDR3 has 15 residues. CDR1 is MDHEN, CDR2 SYDVKM, per germline.

The rearrangement joins TRBV2 to TRBJ2-7; TRBD1 agrees at 12 bases. Trimming removed 3 bases from V and 6 bases from J; junction bases left unmatched: 9. The CDR3 is made up of 16 amino acids. CDR1 and CDR2 from the germline V gene are SNHLY and FYNNEI. DNA for the CDR3: TGTGCCAGCAGTGATCGGCCGGGACAGGGGGCCGGCGAGCAGTACTTC. Translating it yields CASSDRPGQGAGEQYF.

J is TRBJ2-7 and V is TRBV27; 9 bases match TRBD2. From germline, CDR1 is MNHEY and CDR2 SMNVEV (reference sequence). J was trimmed by 4 bases and V by 7 bases; bases with no gene match: 8. This CDR3 spans 14 amino acids. The CDR3 DNA sequence: TGTGCCAGCAACCAAGCGGGGGGCCCTTACGAGCAGTACTTC. It is translated as CASNQAGGPYEQYF.

This chain's CDR3 is CASSKYRGQVSNQPQHF. Here the CDR3 DNA reads TGCGCCAGCAGCAAGTACAGGGGGCAGGTGAGCAATCAGCCCCAGCATTTT. The rearrangement uses TRBV5-1 and TRBJ1-5, with 9 bases that match TRBD1. The CDR3 sequence is 17 residues long. Trimming removed 4 bases from V and 1 base from J; junction bases left unmatched: 9. CDR1 and CDR2 from the germline V gene are SGHRS and YFSETQ.

V is TRBV5-1 and J is TRBJ2-2; D might be TRBD2 (6 bases). Trimming removed 4 bases at V and 2 bases at J, with 12 bases between. This CDR3 is 15 amino acids long. From germline, CDR1 is SGHRS and CDR2 YFSETQ. The CDR3 sequence: CASSTFSGNTGELFF. The CDR3 coding sequence is TGCGCCAGCAGCACCTTTAGCGGAAACACCGGGGAGCTGTTTTTT.

The genes are TRBV18 and TRBJ1-3, with TRBD1 as a possible D gene (5 bases). Per germline, CDR1 KGHSH and CDR2 LQKENI. The CDR3 has 18 amino acids. Trimming removed 0 bases at V and 2 bases at J, with 17 bases between. The CDR3 DNA is TGTGCCAGCTCACCACCGGGGCAGGTCGTCCCCGCTGGAAACACCATATATTTT. Protein product: CASSPPGQVVPAGNTIYF.

This rearrangement joins TRBV4-3 to TRBJ2-6, with D unresolved. CDR1 and CDR2 from the germline V gene are LGHNA and YSLEER. V was cut by 0 bases and J by 1 base, with 7 bases left in between. This CDR3 spans 16 amino acids. The CDR3 is CASSQDFQSGANVLTF. CDR3 DNA: TGCGCCAGCAGCCAAGATTTCCAATCTGGGGCCAACGTCCTGACTTTC.

This clone is a singleton in its sample. V usage is TRBV19 and J usage is TRBJ1-1, with a possible D match to TRBD1 (6 bases). Trimming stripped 5 bases from V and 0 bases from J, with 13 bases between. This CDR3 contains 15 residues. Germline CDR1 and CDR2: LNHDA and SQIVND (reference sequence). This CDR3 is CASSLSGTMNTEAFF. In DNA form, the CDR3 reads TGTGCCAGTAGTCTTTCCGGGACAATGAACACTGAAGCTTTCTTT.

The chain uses TRBV4-1 and TRBJ2-2; a weak D match, TRBD1 (5 bases). The CDR3 totals 15 residues. The V gene's germline CDR1 is MGHRA and CDR2 YSYEKL. Trimming shortened V by 5 bases and J by 1 base, and 11 bases separated the two germline ends. The CDR3 DNA reads as TGCGCCAGCAGCTTATTTGGACAGAACACCGGGGAGCTGTTTTTT. This translates into CASSLFGQNTGELFF.

This clone appeared a few times. The chain links TRBV6-1 to TRBJ1-1; 10 nucleotides match TRBD1. This CDR3 has 15 residues. Germline CDR1 and CDR2: MNHNS and SASEGT. The trim removed 8 bases at V and 3 bases at J, leaving 9 bases unmatched. CDR3 DNA sequence: TGTGCCAGCCCCAGACAGGGGGCCCGGGACACTGAAGCTTTCTTT. Amino acid sequence: CASPRQGARDTEAFF.

The chain uses TRBV18 and TRBJ1-4; TRBD1 aligns across 9 bases. Per the germline V gene, CDR1 is KGHSH and CDR2 is LQKENI. Germline trimming cut 3 bases from V and 5 bases from J; bases unmatched to any gene: 4. The CDR3 contains 15 residues. The CDR3 is CASSPMGQGNEKLFF. In DNA form, the CDR3 reads TGTGCCAGCTCACCGATGGGACAGGGAAATGAAAAACTGTTTTTT.

V is TRBV7-9 and J is TRBJ1-4, with a possible D match to TRBD1 (5 bases). The CDR3 is made up of 15 amino acids. Deletions cut 4 bases from V and 5 bases from J, with 14 bases between. Germline assignment: CDR1 SEHNR and CDR2 FQNEAQ (reference sequence). CDR3 residues: CASSSGQQANEKLFF. In DNA form, the CDR3 reads TGTGCCAGCAGCTCCGGACAACAGGCAAATGAAAAACTGTTTTTT.

The chain has TRBV4-1 and TRBJ2-2; D is perhaps TRBD1 (5 bases). Germline V CDR1 and CDR2: MGHRA, YSYEKL. The CDR3 covers 15 residues. The V and J ends lost 2 bases and 0 bases respectively, with 7 bases between them. CDR3 amino acids: CASSQWGPNTGELFF. DNA of the CDR3: TGCGCCAGCAGCCAATGGGGCCCGAACACCGGGGAGCTGTTTTTT.

The chain employs TRBV25-1 and TRBJ1-5, with TRBD1 identical over 11 bases. CDR1 and CDR2 from the germline V gene are MGHDK and SYGVNS. The CDR3 runs 18 residues. The junction had 14 bases not matched to a gene; V was cut back by 3 bases and J by 7 bases. CDR3 sequence reads: CASSDRTGGSSVGQPQHF. The CDR3 DNA sequence: TGTGCCAGCAGTGACCGGACAGGGGGCTCGTCGGTAGGCCAGCCCCAGCATTTT. The complete variable domain, with remaining parts taken from reference TRBV25-1 and TRBJ1-5, reads EADIYQTPRYLVIGTGKKITLECSQTMGHDKMYWYQQDPGMELHLIHYSYGVNSTEKGDLSSESTVSRIRTEHFPLTLESARPSHTSQYLCASSDRTGGSSVGQPQHFGDGTRLSIL.

The chain joins TRBV4-3 to TRBJ1-1; TRBD1 might be the D (5 bases). Germline V gene lookup returns CDR1 LGHNA and CDR2 YSLEER. The V and J ends lost 1 base and 4 bases respectively, with 10 bases between them. The CDR3 loop spans 14 amino acids. CDR3: CASSQGRGSTEAFF. CDR3 DNA: TGCGCCAGCAGCCAAGGAAGGGGATCCACTGAAGCTTTCTTT.

The chain joins TRBV6-6 to TRBJ1-5; D is unresolved. Trimming cost V 6 bases and J 5 bases, with 5 bases left between them. Germline V gene sequence: CDR1 MNHNY, CDR2 SVGAGI (reference sequence). The length of the CDR3 is 11 residues. As DNA, the CDR3 is TGTGCCAGCAGCCCAGATCAGCCCCAGCATTTT. It specifies CASSPDQPQHF.